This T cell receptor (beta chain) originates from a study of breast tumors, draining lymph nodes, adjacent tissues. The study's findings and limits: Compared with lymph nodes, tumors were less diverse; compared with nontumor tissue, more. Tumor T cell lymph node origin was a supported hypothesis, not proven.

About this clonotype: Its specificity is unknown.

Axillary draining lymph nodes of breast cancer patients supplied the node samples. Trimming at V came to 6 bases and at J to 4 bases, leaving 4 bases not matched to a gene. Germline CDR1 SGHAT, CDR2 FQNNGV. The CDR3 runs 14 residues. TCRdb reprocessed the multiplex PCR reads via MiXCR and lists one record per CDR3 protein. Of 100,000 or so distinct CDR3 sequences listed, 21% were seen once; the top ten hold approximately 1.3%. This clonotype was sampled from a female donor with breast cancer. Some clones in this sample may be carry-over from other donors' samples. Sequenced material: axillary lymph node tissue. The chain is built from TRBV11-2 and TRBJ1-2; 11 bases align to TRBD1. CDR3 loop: CASSGTGGSYGYTF. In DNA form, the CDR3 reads TGTGCCAGCAGTGGGACAGGGGGATCCTATGGCTACACCTTC.